The rows below give T cell receptor beta chains drawn from one sample of a study of CD8 T cells in Susac syndrome. Using its own MiXCR run on the immunoSEQ multiplex PCR reads, TCRdb lists one record per CDR3 protein. The table has under 200,000 distinct CDR3 sequences, roughly 92% seen once; the top ten hold more than 0.095%. Sequencing was carried out using CD4+ T cells from PBMCs. The receptors were sampled from a human donor with Susac syndrome. Both conserved end residues are part of each CDR3. D genes are given only for firm matches. Rows give clone size only sometimes, using once, few, many, or a class for an expanded clone.

v_call: TRBV15
clone_size: NA
j_call: TRBJ2-5
d_call: TRBD2
cdr3_aa: CATSNLAGAVQETQYF
cdr3_nt: TGTGCCACCAGCAACTTAGCGGGGGCCGTCCAAGAGACCCAGTACTTC

v_call: TRBV2
clone_size: NA
j_call: TRBJ2-4
d_call: TRBD1
cdr3_aa: CASAPPGGKAAKNIQYF
cdr3_nt: TGTGCCAGCGCCCCCCCAGGGGGTAAGGCGGCCAAAAACATTCAGTACTTC

v_call: TRBV2
clone_size: NA
j_call: TRBJ2-7
d_call: NA
cdr3_aa: CASRQNSYEQYF
cdr3_nt: TGTGCCAGCAGACAGAACTCCTACGAGCAGTACTTC

v_call: TRBV5-1
clone_size: NA
j_call: TRBJ1-1
d_call: NA
cdr3_aa: CASSPLPGSSNTEAFF
cdr3_nt: TGCGCCAGCAGCCCGTTACCGGGAAGTTCCAACACTGAAGCTTTCTTT

v_call: TRBV4-3
clone_size: NA
j_call: TRBJ2-1
d_call: NA
cdr3_aa: CASSQDIGYRVGNEQFF
cdr3_nt: TGCGCCAGCAGCCAAGATATCGGTTACAGGGTGGGCAATGAGCAGTTCTTC

v_call: TRBV20-1
clone_size: NA
j_call: TRBJ2-1
d_call: NA
cdr3_aa: CSASVKIRGNEQFF
cdr3_nt: TGCAGTGCTTCGGTCAAGATCAGGGGTAATGAGCAGTTCTTC

v_call: TRBV20-1
clone_size: NA
j_call: TRBJ2-1
d_call: NA
cdr3_aa: CSAVFNEQFF
cdr3_nt: TGCAGTGCCGTATTCAATGAGCAGTTCTTC

v_call: TRBV6-5
clone_size: few
j_call: TRBJ2-6
d_call: NA
cdr3_aa: CASSLEVTSGANVLTF
cdr3_nt: TGTGCCAGCAGTTTAGAAGTTACCTCTGGGGCCAACGTCCTGACTTTC

v_call: TRBV7-3
clone_size: NA
j_call: TRBJ1-6
d_call: NA
cdr3_aa: CASSRELGENSPLHF
cdr3_nt: TGTGCCAGCAGCCGGGAACTTGGGGAGAATTCACCCCTCCACTTT

v_call: TRBV29-1
clone_size: NA
j_call: TRBJ1-6
d_call: NA
cdr3_aa: CSVRTANSPLHF
cdr3_nt: TGCAGCGTTCGGACGGCTAATTCACCCCTCCACTTT

v_call: TRBV20-1
clone_size: NA
j_call: TRBJ2-1
d_call: TRBD2
cdr3_aa: CSAGFGGGANEQFF
cdr3_nt: TGCAGTGCTGGCTTCGGCGGGGGAGCGAATGAGCAGTTCTTC

v_call: TRBV20-1
clone_size: NA
j_call: TRBJ1-5
d_call: NA
cdr3_aa: CSATSVGQPQHF
cdr3_nt: TGCAGTGCTACCAGCGTGGGTCAGCCCCAGCATTTT

v_call: TRBV18
clone_size: NA
j_call: TRBJ2-7
d_call: NA
cdr3_aa: CASSPQTSYEQYF
cdr3_nt: TGTGCCAGCTCACCTCAGACCTCCTACGAGCAGTACTTC

v_call: TRBV20-1
clone_size: once
j_call: TRBJ2-1
d_call: TRBD2
cdr3_aa: CSAQNSGGRHNEQFF
cdr3_nt: TGCAGTGCTCAAAATAGCGGGGGTAGGCACAATGAGCAGTTCTTC

v_call: TRBV27
clone_size: NA
j_call: TRBJ2-7
d_call: TRBD2
cdr3_aa: CASSLSVAGTTYEQYF
cdr3_nt: TGTGCCAGCAGTTTATCCGTAGCGGGGACCACCTACGAGCAGTACTTC

v_call: TRBV5-1
clone_size: NA
j_call: TRBJ1-6
d_call: TRBD1
cdr3_aa: CASSSTGAYSPLHF
cdr3_nt: TGCGCCAGCAGCTCTACAGGGGCCTATTCACCCCTCCACTTT

v_call: TRBV28
clone_size: NA
j_call: TRBJ2-7
d_call: TRBD1
cdr3_aa: CASSPTGADSYEQYF
cdr3_nt: TGTGCCAGCAGTCCTACAGGGGCCGATTCCTACGAGCAGTACTTC

v_call: TRBV6-2/TRBV6-3
clone_size: NA
j_call: TRBJ2-7
d_call: TRBD2
cdr3_aa: CASRPPSGLAGGARNEQYF
cdr3_nt: TGTGCCAGCAGACCACCCTCGGGACTAGCGGGGGGAGCCCGGAACGAGCAGTACTTC

v_call: TRBV19
clone_size: NA
j_call: TRBJ2-7
d_call: NA
cdr3_aa: CASSSGPVSYEQYF
cdr3_nt: TGTGCCAGTAGTAGTGGACCCGTCTCCTACGAGCAGTACTTC

v_call: TRBV5-1
clone_size: NA
j_call: TRBJ2-1
d_call: TRBD1
cdr3_aa: CASSAGQESSYNEQFF
cdr3_nt: TGCGCCAGCAGCGCGGGACAGGAGAGCTCCTACAATGAGCAGTTCTTC

v_call: TRBV9
clone_size: NA
j_call: TRBJ2-6
d_call: NA
cdr3_aa: CASSAYSPSGANVLTF
cdr3_nt: TGTGCCAGCAGCGCTTACTCACCCTCTGGGGCCAACGTCCTGACTTTC

v_call: TRBV20-1
clone_size: NA
j_call: TRBJ1-6
d_call: TRBD1
cdr3_aa: CSARDPTGGPLHF
cdr3_nt: TGCAGTGCTAGAGATCCTACAGGGGGACCCCTCCACTTT